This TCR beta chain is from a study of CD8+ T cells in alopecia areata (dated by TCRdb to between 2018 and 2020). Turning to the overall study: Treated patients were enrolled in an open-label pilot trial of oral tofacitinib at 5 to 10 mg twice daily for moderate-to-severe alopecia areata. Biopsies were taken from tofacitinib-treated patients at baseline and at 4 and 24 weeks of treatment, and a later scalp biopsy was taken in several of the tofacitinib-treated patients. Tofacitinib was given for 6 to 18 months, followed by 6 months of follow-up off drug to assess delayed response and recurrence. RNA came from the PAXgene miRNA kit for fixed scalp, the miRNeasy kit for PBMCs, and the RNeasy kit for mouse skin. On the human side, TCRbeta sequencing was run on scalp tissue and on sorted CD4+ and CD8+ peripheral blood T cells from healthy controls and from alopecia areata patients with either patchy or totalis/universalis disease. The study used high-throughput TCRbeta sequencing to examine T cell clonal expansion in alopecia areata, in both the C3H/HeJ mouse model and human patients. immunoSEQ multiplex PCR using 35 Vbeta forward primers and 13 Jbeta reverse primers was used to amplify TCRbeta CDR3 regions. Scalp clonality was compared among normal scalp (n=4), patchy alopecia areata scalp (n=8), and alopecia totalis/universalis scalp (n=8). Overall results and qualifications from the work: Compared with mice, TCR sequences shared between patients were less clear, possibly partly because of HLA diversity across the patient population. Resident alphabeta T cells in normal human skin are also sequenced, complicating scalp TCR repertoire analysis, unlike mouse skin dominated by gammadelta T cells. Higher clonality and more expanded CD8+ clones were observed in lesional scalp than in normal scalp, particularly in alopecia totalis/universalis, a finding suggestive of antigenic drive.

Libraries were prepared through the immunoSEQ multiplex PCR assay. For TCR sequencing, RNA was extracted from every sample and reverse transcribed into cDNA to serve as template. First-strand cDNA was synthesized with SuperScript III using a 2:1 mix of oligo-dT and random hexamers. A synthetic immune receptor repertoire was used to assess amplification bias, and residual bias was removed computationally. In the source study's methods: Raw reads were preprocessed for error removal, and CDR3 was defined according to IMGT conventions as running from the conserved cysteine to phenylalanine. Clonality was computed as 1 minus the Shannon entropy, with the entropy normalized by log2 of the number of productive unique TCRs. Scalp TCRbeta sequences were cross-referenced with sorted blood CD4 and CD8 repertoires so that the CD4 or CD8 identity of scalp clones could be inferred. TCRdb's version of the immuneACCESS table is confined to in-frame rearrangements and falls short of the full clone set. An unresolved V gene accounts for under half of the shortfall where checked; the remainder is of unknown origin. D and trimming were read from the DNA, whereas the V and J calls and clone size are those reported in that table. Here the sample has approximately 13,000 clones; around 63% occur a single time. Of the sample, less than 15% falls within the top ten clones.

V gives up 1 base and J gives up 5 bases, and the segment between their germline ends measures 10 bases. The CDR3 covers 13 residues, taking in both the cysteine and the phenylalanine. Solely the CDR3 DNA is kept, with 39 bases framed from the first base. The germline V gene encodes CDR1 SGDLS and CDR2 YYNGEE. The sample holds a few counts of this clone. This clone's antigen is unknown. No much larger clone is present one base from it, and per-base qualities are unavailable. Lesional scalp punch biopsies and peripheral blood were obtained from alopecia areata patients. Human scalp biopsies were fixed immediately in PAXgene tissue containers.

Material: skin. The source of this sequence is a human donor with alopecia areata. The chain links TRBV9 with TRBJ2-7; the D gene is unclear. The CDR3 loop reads CASSVHVYDEQYF. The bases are TGTGCCAGCAGCGTACACGTATACGACGAGCAGTACTTC.